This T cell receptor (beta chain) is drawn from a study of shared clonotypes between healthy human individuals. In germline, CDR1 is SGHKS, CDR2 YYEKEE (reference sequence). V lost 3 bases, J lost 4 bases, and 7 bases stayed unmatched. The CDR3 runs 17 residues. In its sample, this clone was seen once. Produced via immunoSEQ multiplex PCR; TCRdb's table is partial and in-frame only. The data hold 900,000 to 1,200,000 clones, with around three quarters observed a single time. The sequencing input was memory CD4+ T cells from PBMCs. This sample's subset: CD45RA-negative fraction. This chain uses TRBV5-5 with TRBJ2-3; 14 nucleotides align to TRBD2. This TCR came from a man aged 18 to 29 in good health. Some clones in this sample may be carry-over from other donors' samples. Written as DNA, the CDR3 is TGTGCCAGCAGCTCCCGTCCGGGACTAGCGGGAGCAGATACGCAGTATTTT. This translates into CASSSRPGLAGADTQYF.